This T cell receptor beta chain was retrieved from a study of blood T cell repertoires in COVID-19. This table comes from immunoSEQ multiplex PCR, and its TCRdb copy is limited to in-frame clones, with some not included. The table lists under 300,000 clones, 85% to 95% of them singletons. The CDR3 spans 17 residues. Looked up from germline, CDR1 is SGHDN and CDR2 is FVKESK. Trimming removed 4 bases at V and 3 bases at J, with 18 bases between. The chain couples TRBV14 to TRBJ2-2; possible D gene TRBD2, 5 bases. The specimen was PBMCs or T cells enriched from blood (not recorded which). The clonotype originates from a woman under 30 who had recovered from COVID-19. For the CDR3, the DNA is TGTGCCAGCAGCCTGATGAAGGCTAGCAGCTACACCGGGGAGCTGTTTTTT. Encoded protein: CASSLMKASSYTGELFF.